Included here is one T cell receptor beta chain sequence, with context. What it binds is unknown. The data were taken from a study of cytomegalovirus exposure and HLA in healthy donors. Study-wide context: Later analysis reported that the 110 or so validation repertoires shared the platform of the approximately 690 first-cohort repertoires. Study results and limitations: Researchers counted 164 TCR beta chains as cytomegalovirus-associated.

The donors were members of the approximately 130-subject validation cohort (separate from the 666-subject first cohort). Generated by immunoSEQ multiplex PCR, the TCRdb table keeps only in-frame clones and is missing some. Of fewer than 250,000 clones listed, around 87% are singletons. Germline V CDR1 and CDR2: SNHLY, FYNNEI. CDR3 size: 12 residues. With 4 bases removed from V and 7 bases from J, the gap between germline ends came to 8 bases. The chain employs TRBV2 and TRBJ2-1; perhaps TRBD2 as D (5 bases). The clonotype originates from a man aged 18 to 29 in good health and CMV-seronegative. Input material: PBMCs. The CDR3 protein is CASSVEGNEQFF. The CDR3 nucleotides are TGTGCCAGCAGTGTAGAGGGAAATGAGCAGTTCTTC.